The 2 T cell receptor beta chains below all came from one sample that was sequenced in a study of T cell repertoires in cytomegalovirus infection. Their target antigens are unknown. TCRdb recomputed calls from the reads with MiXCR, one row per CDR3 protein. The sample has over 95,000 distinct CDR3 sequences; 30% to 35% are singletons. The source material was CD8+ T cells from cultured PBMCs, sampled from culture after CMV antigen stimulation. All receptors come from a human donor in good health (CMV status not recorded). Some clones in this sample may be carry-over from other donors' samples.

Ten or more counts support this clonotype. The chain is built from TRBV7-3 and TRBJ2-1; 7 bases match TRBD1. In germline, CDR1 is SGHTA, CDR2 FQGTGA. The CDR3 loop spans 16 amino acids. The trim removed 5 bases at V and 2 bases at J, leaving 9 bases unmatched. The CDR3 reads CASSMYRGLAYNEQFF. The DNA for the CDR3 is TGTGCCAGCAGCATGTACAGGGGTTTGGCCTACAATGAGCAGTTCTTC.

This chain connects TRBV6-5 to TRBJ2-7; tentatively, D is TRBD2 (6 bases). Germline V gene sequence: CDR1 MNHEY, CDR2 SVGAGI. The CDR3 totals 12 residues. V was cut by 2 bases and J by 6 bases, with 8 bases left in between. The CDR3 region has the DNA TGTGCCAGCAGTTACGGGGGAGGCGAGCAGTACTTC. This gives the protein CASSYGGGEQYF.